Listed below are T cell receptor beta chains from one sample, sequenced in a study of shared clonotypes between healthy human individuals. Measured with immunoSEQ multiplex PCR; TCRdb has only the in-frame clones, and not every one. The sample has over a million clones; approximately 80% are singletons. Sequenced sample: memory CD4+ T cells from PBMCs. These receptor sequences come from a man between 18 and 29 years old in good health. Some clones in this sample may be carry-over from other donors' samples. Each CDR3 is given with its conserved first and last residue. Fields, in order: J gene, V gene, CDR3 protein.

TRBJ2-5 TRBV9 CASSARTSGRATQETQYF
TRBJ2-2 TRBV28 CASSPPTGLNTGELFF
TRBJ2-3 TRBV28 CASSSNDRASTDTQYF
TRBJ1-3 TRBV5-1 CASSLGGGSSGNTIYF
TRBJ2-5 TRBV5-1 CASSVEQGSQETQYF
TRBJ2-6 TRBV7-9 CASSTNLGDSGANVLTF
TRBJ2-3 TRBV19 CASSTRLAGYTDTQYF
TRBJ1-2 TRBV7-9 CASSLEQGGGYTF
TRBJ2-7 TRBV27 CASSSRARLAGEAIDYEQYF
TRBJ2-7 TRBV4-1 CASSQDPGGEQYF
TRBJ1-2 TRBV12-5 CASGSRAGDNYGYTF
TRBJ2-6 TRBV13 CASSRGANVLTF
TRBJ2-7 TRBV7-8 CASSLRGSTYEQYF
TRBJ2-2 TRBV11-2 CASRNLKGANTGELFF
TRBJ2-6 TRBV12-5 CASGLVPGGAGANVLTF
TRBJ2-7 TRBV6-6 CASSYGASRSYEQYF
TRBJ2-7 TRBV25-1 CASSRAYEQYF
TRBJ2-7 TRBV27 CASGRLKEPEQYF
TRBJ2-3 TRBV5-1 CASSLGLATDTQYF
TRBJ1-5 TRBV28 CASTPGTGAQPQHF
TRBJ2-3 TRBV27 CASSLDPGLRTDTQYF
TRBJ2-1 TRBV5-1 CASSSLAGGGWDEQFF
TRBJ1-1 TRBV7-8 CASSLWGTGRRVNTEAFF
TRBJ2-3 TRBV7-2 CASSLGFSTDTQYF
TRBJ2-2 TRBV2 CASHAQGVNTGELFF
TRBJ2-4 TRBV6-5 CASSYSHGRAGIQYF
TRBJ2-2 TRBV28 CASSISGRGNTGELFF
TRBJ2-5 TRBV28 CASSSPGSGRRETQYF
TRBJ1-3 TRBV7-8 CASSFLLQGASGNTIYF
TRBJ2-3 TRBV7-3 CASSPGGVGTDTQYF
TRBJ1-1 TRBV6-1 CASSWNAEAFF
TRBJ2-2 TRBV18 CASSGTSGRSYANTGELFF
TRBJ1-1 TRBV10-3 CAISDPTGDRTEAFF
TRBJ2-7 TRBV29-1 CSVEDTYSYEQYF
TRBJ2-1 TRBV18 CASSLGLAGGPASYNEQFF
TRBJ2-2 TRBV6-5 CASSSLLAGRRGAVF
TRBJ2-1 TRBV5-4 CASSLGSGVASYNEQFF